This TCR beta chain was observed in a study of blood T cells in healthy people across ages. V was trimmed by 5 bases and J by 4 bases, leaving 14 bases between them. This CDR3 comprises 14 residues. Germline CDR1 reads SGHTA; CDR2 reads FQGNSA. This clonotype was recorded a few times. The antigen is undetermined. Overall study findings and caveats: Both naive CD4+ cell counts and diversity were greater in long-lived donors than in aged donors. Correlation between TCR beta diversity and naive T cell percentage was strong.

Alongside a J-beta primer mix, a sample-barcoded 5' primer served in a second PCR lasting about 7 to 12 cycles. Researchers report that a template-switch adaptor with 12 random nucleotides tagged each cDNA molecule. TCRdb used MiXCR to reprocess the 5' RACE reads, holding one entry per CDR3 protein. The sample holds 1.2 million to 1.5 million distinct CDR3 sequences, approximately 42% seen once. This clonotype was obtained from a woman under 30 in good health. J is TRBJ2-5 and V is TRBV7-2; the D gene is possibly TRBD2 (5 bases). Sequencing was performed on blood. The CDR3 here is CASSAGPPRETQYF. The CDR3 DNA reads as TGTGCCAGCAGCGCGGGCCCCCCCCGAGAGACCCAGTACTTC.